This TCR beta chain was recorded in a study of blood T cell repertoires in COVID-19. Turning to the study itself: Italy, Spain and the United States were the sources of the convalescent and acute COVID-19 samples. PBMCs, B-cell-depleted T cells, or T cells provided the cDNA or gDNA that made up the material.

V lost 7 bases and J 7 bases, leaving 7 bases between the germline ends. The CDR3 length is 11 residues. Germline CDR1 and CDR2: SNHLY and FYNNEI. Methods used by the authors: Estimates of nucleated cell counts were drawn from the amplification of reference gene primers. The assay was immunoSEQ multiplex PCR, and TCRdb's table has in-frame clones only and misses some. V and J calls plus clone size are reproduced from that table; the DNA served to infer D and trimming. The data contain some 160,000 clones, around 80% of them seen just once; the ten biggest clones take up 6.5% to 8%. The sample taken for sequencing was peripheral blood. The chain joins TRBV2 to TRBJ1-4, with a weak D call TRBD1 (5 bases). This receptor was obtained from a man in his 70s with active or convalescent COVID-19. This CDR3 is CASIRVEKLFF. The CDR3 coding sequence is TGTGCCAGCATCAGGGTTGAAAAACTGTTTTTT.